A selection of T cell receptor beta chains follows, all from one sample in a study of shared clonotypes between healthy human individuals. Repertoires were generated with immunoSEQ multiplex PCR, while TCRdb's copy carries only in-frame clones and drops some. This sample has approximately 2,000,000 clones, with 93% found just once. Sequenced material: naive CD8+ T cells from PBMCs. The receptors here all came from a man younger than 35 in good health. Some clones in this sample may be carry-over from other donors' samples. Each CDR3 is given with its conserved first and last residue. A D gene is named only where the DNA matches it firmly. The size entry is marked missing in some rows and otherwise reads once, few, many or a size class.

V	J	D	size	DNA	CDR3
TRBV9	TRBJ1-2	NA	NA	TGTGCCAGCAGCCCTCAACAGGGCTTCCCTTTCGCCCCTTTCTATGGCTACACCTTC	CASSPQQGFPFAPFYGYTF
TRBV9	TRBJ2-3	NA	NA	TGTGCCAGCAGCGTAGAGGAGGGAGAGAGGGCAGATACGCAGTATTTT	CASSVEEGERADTQYF
TRBV19	TRBJ1-3	NA	NA	TGTGCCTCCAAATCTGGAAACACCATATATTTT	CASKSGNTIYF
TRBV6-5	TRBJ2-7	TRBD1	NA	TGTGCCAGCAGTTACCGGGGACAGCGGCTGACCGAGCAGTACTTC	CASSYRGQRLTEQYF
TRBV11-2	TRBJ2-7	TRBD1	NA	TGTGCCAGCAGCGAGGGGGCTGACTCCTACGAGCAGTACTTC	CASSEGADSYEQYF
TRBV7-6	TRBJ2-2	TRBD2	NA	TGTGCCAGCAGCCCGGGACTAGCGGGATACGGCGGGGAGCTGTTTTTT	CASSPGLAGYGGELFF
TRBV27	TRBJ1-5	NA	NA	TGTGCCAGCAGTTCAGGGGAAGGCAATCAGCCCCAGCATTTT	CASSSGEGNQPQHF
TRBV27	TRBJ2-7	NA	NA	TGTGCCAGCAGTCCTATCACCTCCTACGAGCAGTACTTC	CASSPITSYEQYF
TRBV28	TRBJ2-1	NA	NA	TGTGCCAGCAGTCTTAATTATGAGCAGTTCTTC	CASSLNYEQFF
TRBV5-1	TRBJ2-7	TRBD1	NA	TGCGCCAGCAGCTTGGCCCGAGCGGGCGGGACAGGCTACGAGCAGTACTTC	CASSLARAGGTGYEQYF
TRBV7-9	TRBJ1-1	NA	NA	TGTGCCAGCAGCACCAGTAGGGGGAGTGAAGCTTTCTTT	CASSTSRGSEAFF
TRBV28	TRBJ1-2	NA	NA	TGTGCCAGCAGCTACAGGTTCTCTGCTGGGGGCACCTTC	CASSYRFSAGGTF
TRBV27	TRBJ1-5	NA	NA	TGTGCCAGCAGTTTTGGGGGAGGTCAGCCCCAGCATTTT	CASSFGGGQPQHF
TRBV2	TRBJ2-7	TRBD1	once	TGTGCCAGCAGTGGCCGACAGGGGGGCAGAAACGAGCAGTACTTC	CASSGRQGGRNEQYF
TRBV27	TRBJ2-2	TRBD1	NA	TGTGCCAGCAGTCCCGGGGACAGGGGGCACGGGGAGCTGTTTTTT	CASSPGDRGHGELFF
TRBV5-8	TRBJ1-4	NA	NA	TGTGCCAGCAGCTCCCGCTCGATTCCGACTGAAAAACTGTTTTTT	CASSSRSIPTEKLFF
TRBV4-2	TRBJ2-2	TRBD1	NA	TGTGCCAGCAGCCAAGATGGGAGGGACAGGGTAAACACCGGGGAGCTGTTTTTT	CASSQDGRDRVNTGELFF